This paragraph reports one T cell receptor (beta chain). Generated by immunoSEQ multiplex PCR, the TCRdb table keeps only in-frame clones and is missing some. This table holds 99,000 or so clones, about 92% found once. V lost 6 bases, J lost 1 base, and 5 bases stayed unmatched. Germline loops: CDR1 MDHEN, CDR2 SYDVKM. The CDR3 has 15 amino acids. This sample is part of a study of OX40 agonist ivuxolimab in advanced cancers. The specimen was CD4+ or CD8+ T cells sorted from blood, collected in a trial of the OX40 agonist ivuxolimab. This TCR was sampled from an adult with an advanced solid tumor such as melanoma, head and neck, liver or kidney cancer. The chain combines TRBV28 with TRBJ2-3, with TRBD2 matching 9 bases. CDR3 nucleotide sequence: TGTGCCAGCAGCACGCTAGCGGGGCGCACAGATACGCAGTATTTT. This gives the protein CASSTLAGRTDTQYF.